The next 24 T cell receptor beta chains were all read from a single sample in a study of CDR3 diversity in severe acne. TCRdb ran MiXCR on the PCR reads and lists one entry per CDR3 protein. The data contain around 85,000 distinct CDR3 sequences, about 53% of them singletons. Input material: blood. The receptors derive from a male donor with severe acne vulgaris.

In its sample, this clonotype was seen many times. The chain combines TRBV9 with TRBJ2-1; D remains unclear. Germline loops: CDR1 SGDLS, CDR2 YYNGEE. This CDR3 contains 15 residues. V lost 0 bases to trimming and J lost 3 bases, with 10 bases between them. The CDR3 DNA reads as TGTGCCAGCAGCGTAGACTCGGATCTCTACAATGAGCAGTTCTTC. It yields the protein CASSVDSDLYNEQFF. The full variable domain, completed using reference TRBV9 and TRBJ2-1, is DSGVTQTPKHLITATGQRVTLRCSPRSGDLSVYWYQQSLDQGLQFLIQYYNGEERAKGNILERFSAQQFPDLHSELNLSSLELGDSALYFCASSVDSDLYNEQFFGPGTRLTVL.

This clonotype occurred many times. V usage is TRBV7-9 and J usage is TRBJ2-5, with 7 bases that match TRBD2. This CDR3 is 14 amino acids long. Per the germline V gene, CDR1 is SEHNR and CDR2 is FQNEAQ (reference sequence). V dropped 1 base and J dropped 4; count of bases not matched to a gene: 3. CDR3 region: CASSLEWEGETQYF. The CDR3 DNA reads TGTGCCAGCAGCTTAGAGTGGGAGGGAGAGACCCAGTACTTC.

This clonotype has ten or more counts. The genes are TRBV20-1 and TRBJ1-2, with unresolved D. CDR3 size: 11 residues. CDR1 is DFQATT, CDR2 SNEGSKA, per germline (reference sequence). The V gene lost 6 bases and the J gene lost 1 base, with 6 bases spanning the gap. This CDR3 is CSAANNYGYTF. The CDR3 nucleotides read TGCAGTGCAGCGAATAACTATGGCTACACCTTC.

This clonotype occurred many times. The chain couples TRBV20-1 to TRBJ2-7, with 7 positions matching TRBD2. The CDR3 is 14 residues long. Germline assignment: CDR1 DFQATT and CDR2 SNEGSKA (reference sequence). After removal of 3 bases from V and 0 bases from J, the junction contained 5 bases not matched to a gene. CDR3 sequence: CSASRGSFSYEQYF. CDR3 nucleotides: TGCAGTGCTAGTCGCGGGAGTTTCTCCTACGAGCAGTACTTC.

A word on this clonotype: This could be a read error, since a much larger clone is one nucleotide away. The chain is built from TRBV19 and TRBJ1-2; no reliable D call. Per the germline V gene, CDR1 is LNHDA and CDR2 is SQIVND (reference sequence). The CDR3 has 10 residues. CDR3 loop: CASSSYGYAF. CDR3 DNA: TGTGCCAGTAGTTCCTATGGCTACGCCTTC.

CDR3: CATSDWDRPTVEQYF. CDR3 nucleotides: TGTGCCACCAGTGATTGGGACAGGCCTACCGTCGAGCAGTACTTC. The gene calls are TRBV24-1 and TRBJ2-7; 8 nucleotides align to TRBD1. The CDR3 length is 15 residues. Germline V gene lookup returns CDR1 KGHDR and CDR2 SFDVKD. Trimming removed 2 bases from V and 6 bases from J; junction bases left unmatched: 8.

This clonotype was picked up a small number of times. The V call is TRBV25-1, the J call TRBJ1-1; the D is unclear. CDR1 is MGHDK and CDR2 is SYGVNS in the germline V gene. The germline V and J ends were trimmed by 4 bases and 5 bases, with 5 bases remaining between them. This CDR3 contains 11 residues. CDR3 in DNA: TGTGCCAGCAGTGTGGGAACTGAAGCTTTCTTT. Its translation is CASSVGTEAFF.

The V gene is TRBV11-2, the J gene TRBJ2-1, with D tentatively TRBD2 (6 bases). The CDR3 has 16 amino acids. Deletions cut 4 bases from V and 3 bases from J, with 16 bases between. Germline V gene data show CDR1 as SGHAT and CDR2 as FQNNGV. As DNA, the CDR3 is TGTGCCAGCAGCTGGGGGGTGGAAGCGGACTACAATGAGCAGTTCTTC. Its translation is CASSWGVEADYNEQFF.

This sequence joins TRBV10-2 and TRBJ2-7; a weak D match, TRBD1 (6 bases). V was trimmed by 3 bases and J by 4 bases, leaving 10 bases between them. The CDR3 has 13 amino acids. Germline assignment: CDR1 WSHSY and CDR2 SAAADI. CDR3 sequence (DNA): TGCGCCAGCAGTGACAATAGGGGGTACGAGCAGTACTTC. This translates into CASSDNRGYEQYF.

Points on this clonotype: One junction end does not reproduce the germline sequence, and a read error may be involved. This chain connects TRBV7-7 to TRBJ2-1; TRBD2 matches at 14 bases. The CDR3 runs to 18 residues. The germline V gene has CDR1 SSHAT and CDR2 FNYEAQ (reference sequence). The CDR3 region is CASSAGLAGVGDRSEQFF. Here the CDR3 DNA reads TGTGCTAGCAGCGCGGGACTAGCGGGAGTCGGGGACCGTAGTGAGCAGTTCTTC.

The sample holds a few counts of this clonotype. This may be a read error: a much more frequent sequence differs by one nucleotide. The chain joins TRBV2 to TRBJ2-7; 9 nucleotides align to TRBD2. V lost 3 bases, J lost 5 bases, and 8 bases stayed unmatched. The CDR3 extends over 15 amino acids. CDR1 and CDR2 from the germline V gene are SNHLY and FYNNEI. As DNA, the CDR3 is TGTGCCAGCAGTGAGCAGGCGGGAGGGGTCCACGAGCAGTACTTC. Its translation is CASSEQAGGVHEQYF.

A note on this clonotype: A much larger clone differs from this one at a single base, so this may be a read error. The V and J genes are TRBV2 and TRBJ2-1; D is undetermined. V shed 2 bases and J shed 2 bases, with 10 bases lying between them. The CDR3 has 15 amino acids. The germline CDR1 and CDR2 sequences are SNHLY and FYNNEI. The CDR3 nucleotides read TGTGCCAGCAGTGAACGCCTCAGCCCCTACAATGAGCAGTTCTTC. This encodes CASSERLSPYNEQFF. The whole variable domain, remainder taken from reference TRBV2 and TRBJ2-1, is EPEVTQTPSHQVTQMGQEVILRCVPISNHLYFYWYRQILGQKVEFLVSFYNNEISEKSEIFDDQFSVERPDGSNFTLKIRSTKLEDSAMYFCASSERLSPYNEQFFGPGTRLTVL.

The rearrangement uses TRBV20-1 and TRBJ1-1; D possibly corresponds to TRBD1 (5 bases). CDR1 and CDR2 (germline): DFQATT, SNEGSKA (reference sequence). The V end was cut by 0 bases, the J end by 11 bases, with 19 bases between. The CDR3 runs 14 residues. CDR3 bases: TGCAGTGCTAGAGATCGTGACAGATACCCTTCCGCTTTCTTT. It yields the protein CSARDRDRYPSAFF.

This sequence joins TRBV24-1 and TRBJ2-3; D might be TRBD1 (6 bases). Germline-derived CDR1 and CDR2 are KGHDR and SFDVKD. The CDR3 extends over 17 amino acids. The V gene lost 0 bases and the J gene lost 2 bases, with 14 bases spanning the gap. As DNA, the CDR3 is TGTGCCACCAGTGATTTGCAGGGGCTTTGGGTCACAGATACGCAGTATTTT. Amino acids: CATSDLQGLWVTDTQYF.

This clonotype was picked up many times. The chain uses TRBV19 and TRBJ2-1; D may be TRBD2 (5 bases). V gave up 4 bases and J gave up 9 bases, with 13 bases separating them. This CDR3 is built from 13 residues. Germline CDR1 and CDR2: LNHDA and SQIVND (reference sequence). The CDR3 loop reads CASSTRSGVEQFF. The DNA for the CDR3 is TGTGCCAGTAGTACCCGGTCCGGGGTTGAGCAGTTCTTC.

This clonotype was found a few times. The V and J genes are TRBV5-8 and TRBJ1-2, with D maybe TRBD1 (5 bases). The CDR3 has 13 amino acids. CDR1 and CDR2 from the germline V gene are SGHTS and YDEGEE. V was pared by 3 bases and J by 4 bases, with 10 bases between. This chain's CDR3 is CASSSGQGYGYTF. DNA of the CDR3: TGTGCCAGCAGCTCGGGGCAGGGCTATGGCTACACCTTC.

The gene calls are TRBV11-2 and TRBJ2-7; maybe TRBD2 (5 bases). The V end lost 5 bases, the J end lost 2 bases, and 16 bases lay between the germline ends. The CDR3 extends over 15 amino acids. Germline values: CDR1 SGHAT, CDR2 FQNNGV. In DNA form, the CDR3 reads TGTGCCAGCAGCCCGAGAGGAGGACCGACCTACGAGCAGTACTTC. It encodes CASSPRGGPTYEQYF.

This clonotype occurred a few times. This chain uses TRBV29-1 with TRBJ2-4, with D perhaps TRBD1 (5 bases). CDR1 is SQVTM, CDR2 ANQGSEA, per germline. V lost 2 bases to trimming and J lost 2 bases, with 7 bases between them. The CDR3 totals 13 residues. The CDR3 bases are TGCAGCGTTGAACAGGGAACCAAAAACATTCAGTACTTC. It is translated as CSVEQGTKNIQYF.

This clonotype was observed many times. The rearrangement joins TRBV19 to TRBJ2-1; D might be TRBD1 (5 bases). The CDR3 sequence is 11 residues long. Trimming left V 9 bases short and J 9 bases short, with 12 bases between. Germline-derived CDR1 and CDR2 are LNHDA and SQIVND (reference sequence). This CDR3 reads CASRRQGEQFF. In DNA, the CDR3 is TGTGCCAGCCGACGGCAGGGTGAGCAGTTCTTC.

This clonotype was recorded at least ten times. The chain is built from TRBV5-1 and TRBJ2-1; D is ambiguous. There are 11 residues in the CDR3. V gave up 0 bases and J gave up 9 bases, with 4 bases separating them. The V gene's germline CDR1 is SGHRS and CDR2 YFSETQ. CDR3 region: CASSLEGEQFF. The CDR3 region has the DNA TGCGCCAGCAGCTTGGAAGGTGAGCAGTTCTTC.

This clonotype was detected ten times or more. The chain has TRBV7-6 and TRBJ2-3; 9 bases align to TRBD2. Trimming took 3 bases from V and 2 from J; bases not matched to a gene: 3. The CDR3 is 15 amino acids. Germline V gives CDR1 SGHVS, CDR2 FNYEAQ. CDR3 bases: TGTGCCAGCAGCTTCCTAGCGGGACCCACAGATACGCAGTATTTT. It yields the protein CASSFLAGPTDTQYF.

In its sample, this clonotype is medium-sized. CDR3 amino acids: CSGGTTYEQYF. DNA for the CDR3: TGCAGTGGCGGGACAACCTACGAGCAGTACTTC. The chain joins TRBV20-1 to TRBJ2-7; D may match TRBD1 or TRBD2 (6 bases each). This CDR3 has 11 amino acids. Germline-derived CDR1 and CDR2 are DFQATT and SNEGSKA (reference sequence). Trimming pared 7 bases from V and 2 bases from J, leaving 9 bases between.

This clonotype was recorded once. J is TRBJ1-1 and V is TRBV7-2; D is ambiguous. This CDR3 has 14 residues. Deletions cut 3 bases from V and 0 bases from J, with 8 bases between. The germline V gene encodes CDR1 SGHTA and CDR2 FQGNSA. The DNA for the CDR3 is TGTGCCAGCAGCTTCGCCCTCATGAACACTGAAGCTTTCTTT. Its translation is CASSFALMNTEAFF.

The J gene is TRBJ2-2, the V gene TRBV29-1, with 9 bases fitting TRBD1. The V gene end was trimmed by 8 bases and the J gene end by 4 bases; junction bases not matched to a gene: 5. CDR3 length: 13 amino acids. The germline CDR1 and CDR2 sequences are SQVTM and ANQGSEA. DNA of the CDR3: TGCAGCACCTTGGACAGGGGCACCGGGGAGCTGTTTTTT. It translates to CSTLDRGTGELFF.